The source of this T cell receptor (delta chain) is a study of gamma-delta chains in newborns, infants, children. Study-level background: Polyclonal expansion of innate γδ T cells after birth follows microbial exposure.

In germline, CDR1 is GEAIGNYY, CDR2 EKD. V was pared by 3 bases and J by 1 base, with 4 bases of the junction left unmatched. The CDR3 has 16 amino acids. Details on this clone: Possible read error: a much larger clone is one base away.

TCRdb reanalysed the reads with CATT. The sample contains roughly 14,000 delta-chain clones, roughly 7% of which appear only once. This rearrangement joins TRDV2 to TRDJ1; 13 bases are a match to TRDD3. The receptor was isolated from a child who was a newborn, infant or young child, either healthy, febrile or measles-vaccinated (not recorded which). Sequencing was done on a sample of blood. Written as DNA, the CDR3 is TGTGCCTGTGACGTACTGGGGGATACGCGCACCGATAAACTCATCTTT. Its translation is CACDVLGDTRTDKLIF.